This T cell receptor beta chain was documented in a study of spatial heterogeneity in lung cancer. In the library, each TCR cDNA molecule bore its own unique molecular identifier. Each CDR3 protein is one row after TCRdb ran MiXCR on the 5' RACE reads. The profile shows about 9,300 distinct CDR3 sequences, about 6.7% of them singletons. On this clonotype itself: Its antigen remains unidentified.

V lost 1 base and J 8 bases, leaving 15 bases between the germline ends. CDR3 length: 15 residues. CDR1 is DFQATT and CDR2 is SNEGSKA in the germline V gene (reference sequence). The time point is: sample taken at primary tumor resection. The approximately 77 donors had untreated early-stage non-small cell lung cancer. Study-level results: The estimate shows that only about 7% of tumor T cells were covered for alpha and around 14% for beta chains. Higher tumor mutation counts went along with higher counts of expanded intratumoral alpha and beta TCRs.

The source of this sequence is a male donor with early-stage non-small cell lung cancer. V usage is TRBV20-1 and J usage is TRBJ1-6; possibly TRBD1 for D (6 bases). The sequences come from lung tumor tissue, collected at surgery. This CDR3 reads CSARVGGREDSPLHF. In DNA form, the CDR3 reads TGCAGTGCTAGAGTAGGGGGGCGCGAGGATTCACCCCTCCACTTT.